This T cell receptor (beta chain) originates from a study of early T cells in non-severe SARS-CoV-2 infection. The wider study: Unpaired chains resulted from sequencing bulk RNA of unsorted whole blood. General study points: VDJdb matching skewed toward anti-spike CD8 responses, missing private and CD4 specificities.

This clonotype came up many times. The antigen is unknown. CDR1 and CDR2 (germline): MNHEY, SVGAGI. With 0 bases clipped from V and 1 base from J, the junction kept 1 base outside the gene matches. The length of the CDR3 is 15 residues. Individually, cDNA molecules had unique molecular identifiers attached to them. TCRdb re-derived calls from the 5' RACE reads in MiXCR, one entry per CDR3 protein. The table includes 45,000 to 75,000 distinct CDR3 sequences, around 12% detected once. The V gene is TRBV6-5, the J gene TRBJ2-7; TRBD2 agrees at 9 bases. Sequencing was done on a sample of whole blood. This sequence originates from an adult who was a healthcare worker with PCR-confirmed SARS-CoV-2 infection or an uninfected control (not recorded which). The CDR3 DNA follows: TGTGCCAGCAGTTACTCTAGCGGGGGTTCCTACGAGCAGTACTTC. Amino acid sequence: CASSYSSGGSYEQYF.